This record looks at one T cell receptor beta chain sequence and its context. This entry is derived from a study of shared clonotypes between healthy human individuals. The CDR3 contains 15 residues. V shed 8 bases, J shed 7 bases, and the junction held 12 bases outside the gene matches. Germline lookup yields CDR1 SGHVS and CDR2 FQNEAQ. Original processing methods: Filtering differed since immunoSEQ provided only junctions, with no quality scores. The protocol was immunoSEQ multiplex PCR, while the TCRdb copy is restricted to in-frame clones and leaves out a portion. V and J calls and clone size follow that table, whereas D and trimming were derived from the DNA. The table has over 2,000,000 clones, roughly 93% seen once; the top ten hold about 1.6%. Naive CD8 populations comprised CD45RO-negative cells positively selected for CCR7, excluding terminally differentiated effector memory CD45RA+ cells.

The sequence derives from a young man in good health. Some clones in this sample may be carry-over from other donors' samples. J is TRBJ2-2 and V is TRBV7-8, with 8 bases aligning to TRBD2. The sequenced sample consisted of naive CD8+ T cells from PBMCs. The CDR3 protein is CASAFPREAGGELFF. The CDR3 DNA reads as TGTGCCAGCGCCTTTCCGCGGGAGGCCGGCGGGGAGCTGTTTTTT.